The source of this T cell receptor (beta chain) is a study of blood T cell repertoires in COVID-19. Turning to the study itself: The United States, Italy and Spain were the sources of the acute and convalescent COVID-19 samples.

The protocol was immunoSEQ multiplex PCR, while the TCRdb copy is restricted to in-frame clones and leaves out a portion. The sample comprises 250,000 or so clones, more than 65% of which are singletons, and about 2% rests with the top ten. Germline V lookup: CDR1 SGHRS, CDR2 YFSETQ. Trimming cost V 4 bases and J 5 bases; bases outside gene matches: 5. CDR3 size: 13 residues. The sample holds a few counts of this clone. The TCR sequence derives from a man aged 40-49 years who had recovered from COVID-19. Sequencing was done on a sample of peripheral blood. The chain carries TRBV5-1 and TRBJ2-7; 8 bases map to TRBD2. Here the CDR3 reads CASSHVAGHEQYF. The CDR3 DNA follows: TGCGCCAGCAGCCATGTAGCGGGGCACGAGCAGTACTTC.